The 22 T cell receptor beta chains given below trace back to one sample, sequenced in a study of identical twins' blood T cells. TCRdb re-analysed the 5' RACE reads in MiXCR, keeping a single row per CDR3 protein. The sample shows 300,000 to 400,000 distinct CDR3 sequences, roughly 30% of them seen only once. Material: PBMCs. These receptors were collected from a woman between 18 and 50 years old in good health.

Of note for this clonotype: This may be a read error: a much more frequent sequence differs by one nucleotide. The chain has TRBV29-1 and TRBJ1-1, with a possible D match to TRBD1 (5 bases). V gave up 3 bases and J gave up 4 bases, with 12 bases separating them. Germline V gene data show CDR1 as SQVTM and CDR2 as ANQGSEA. This CDR3 region has 13 residues. CDR3 bases: TGCAGCGTTGATCCTACAGGAGGCACTGAAGCTTTCTTT. It specifies CSVDPTGGTEAFF.

V is TRBV6-2 or TRBV6-3 and J is TRBJ2-1; D might be TRBD2 (5 bases). The CDR3 loop spans 13 amino acids. Trimming removed 8 bases from V and 4 bases from J, with 12 bases in between. Germline assignment: CDR1 MNHEY and CDR2 SVGEGT. The CDR3: CASQTRLYNEQFF. The DNA for the CDR3 is TGTGCCAGCCAAACTCGACTATACAATGAGCAGTTCTTC.

This clonotype was found a few times. The chain links TRBV6-2 or TRBV6-3 to TRBJ2-2; D ambiguous. The germline gives CDR1 MNHEY, CDR2 SVGEGT. V lost 0 bases and J lost 1, with 3 bases in between. This CDR3 has 14 amino acids. The CDR3 bases are TGTGCCAGCAGTTACTCGTGGAACACCGGGGAGCTGTTTTTT. Translation gives CASSYSWNTGELFF.

This clonotype occurred a few times. This rearrangement joins TRBV9 to TRBJ2-2; 10 bases map to TRBD2. Germline V gene lookup returns CDR1 SGDLS and CDR2 YYNGEE. The CDR3 extends over 15 amino acids. V was clipped by 2 bases and J by 7 bases; unmatched bases: 5. The CDR3 is CASSVSSGGFGELFF. The CDR3 DNA sequence: TGTGCCAGCAGCGTTTCTAGCGGGGGTTTCGGGGAGCTGTTTTTT.

A word on this clonotype: One end of the junction is discordant with germline, which a read error may explain. This chain joins TRBV5-1 and TRBJ2-1; D gene uncertain. The length of the CDR3 is 13 residues. The germline gives CDR1 SGHRS, CDR2 YFSETQ. CDR3 nucleotides: TGCGCCAGCAGCGCTAGGCTCTACAATGGGCAGTTCTTC. Its translation: CASSARLYNGQFF.

This sequence joins TRBV15 and TRBJ2-1; TRBD2 matches at 8 bases. V trimming: 4 bases; J trimming: 4 bases; junction bases outside the gene matches: 9. This CDR3 is 16 amino acids long. Germline values: CDR1 LNHNV, CDR2 YYDKDF (reference sequence). The CDR3 DNA sequence: TGTGCCACCAGCAACCGACCTAGCGGGCGATACAATGAGCAGTTCTTC. This gives the protein CATSNRPSGRYNEQFF.

CDR3 sequence: CASSYDNRVPHYTDTQYF. The CDR3 DNA reads TGTGCCAGCAGTTACGACAACAGGGTACCACACTACACAGATACGCAGTATTTT. The J gene is TRBJ2-3, the V gene TRBV6-5; D is possibly TRBD1 (6 bases). The CDR3 totals 18 residues. V was trimmed by 2 bases and J by 2 bases, leaving 20 bases between them. From germline, CDR1 is MNHEY and CDR2 SVGAGI.

This clonotype was counted ten times or more. The chain recombines TRBV20-1 with TRBJ1-1; D gene unclear. V lost 6 bases and J 1 base, leaving 6 bases between the germline ends. Germline V gene lookup returns CDR1 DFQATT and CDR2 SNEGSKA (reference sequence). This CDR3 spans 11 amino acids. CDR3 bases: TGCAGTGCCTGGGGGAACACTGAAGCTTTCTTT. Protein: CSAWGNTEAFF.

The chain links TRBV19 to TRBJ1-5, with D possibly being TRBD1 (6 bases). Between the trimmed V and J ends, which lost 10 bases and 6 bases, there was a span of 13 bases. Germline V gives CDR1 LNHDA, CDR2 SQIVND (reference sequence). The CDR3 loop spans 12 amino acids. CDR3 amino acids: CATRTEGQPQHF. The CDR3 nucleotides are TGTGCCACCCGGACAGAAGGTCAGCCCCAGCATTTT. Filled out from reference TRBV19 and TRBJ1-5, the complete variable domain reads DGGITQSPKYLFRKEGQNVTLSCEQNLNHDAMYWYRQDPGQGLRLIYYSQIVNDFQKGDIAEGYSVSREKKESFPLTVTSAQKNPTAFYLCATRTEGQPQHFGDGTRLSIL.

The chain links TRBV6-1 to TRBJ2-7; D is undetermined. The CDR3 has 12 amino acids. Looked up from germline, CDR1 is MNHNS and CDR2 is SASEGT. Trimming cost V 6 bases and J 3 bases, with 9 bases left between them. CDR3 residues: CASSTTVYEQYF. The CDR3 DNA is TGTGCCAGCAGCACGACGGTCTACGAGCAGTACTTC.

The V call is TRBV18, the J call TRBJ1-5, with a weak D call TRBD1 (6 bases). This CDR3 is 16 amino acids long. V lost 5 bases and J 4 bases, leaving 18 bases between the germline ends. Germline CDR1 KGHSH, CDR2 LQKENI. The CDR3 spells CASSTGTPSQNQPQHF. CDR3 coding DNA: TGTGCCAGCTCAACGGGGACACCTTCTCAAAATCAGCCCCAGCATTTT.

This clonotype was seen repeatedly, ten times or more. The gene calls are TRBV12-3 or TRBV12-4 and TRBJ2-3; D unclear. The CDR3 runs to 12 residues. The V end was cut by 3 bases, the J end by 6 bases, with 7 bases between. CDR3 sequence (DNA): TGTGCCAGCAGTTTTACGTGGGATACGCAGTATTTT. Translation: CASSFTWDTQYF.

The rearrangement joins TRBV20-1 to TRBJ2-7; D is ambiguous. CDR3 size: 13 residues. V lost 1 base, J lost 2 bases, and 9 bases lay in between. Germline CDR1 is DFQATT and CDR2 is SNEGSKA (reference sequence). In DNA, the CDR3 is TGCAGTGCTAGAGTGGGCACCACCTACGAGCAGTACTTC. Amino acids: CSARVGTTYEQYF.

This clonotype was picked up a small number of times. The rearrangement uses TRBV7-9 and TRBJ1-1, with 8 positions matching TRBD1. The CDR3 runs 15 residues. Germline V CDR1 and CDR2: SEHNR, FQNEAQ (reference sequence). J lost 5 bases, V lost 4 bases, and 9 bases had no gene match. CDR3 residues: CASSWGGQEGTEAFF. CDR3 DNA: TGTGCCAGCAGCTGGGGGGGACAGGAGGGAACTGAAGCTTTCTTT.

Worth noting for this clonotype: A much larger clonotype is one base distant, so this may be a read error. Given the absence of the conserved phenylalanine or tryptophan at the CDR3 end, a read error is likely. The chain joins TRBV11-2 to TRBJ1-2; TRBD1 might be the D (5 bases). V gave up 2 bases and J gave up 4 bases, with 17 bases separating them. This CDR3 has 16 residues. Germline CDR1 reads SGHAT; CDR2 reads FQNNGV. The CDR3 loop is CASSLTRDAHLYGYTL. CDR3 DNA sequence: TGTGCCAGCAGCTTAACCCGGGACGCCCACCTCTATGGCTACACCTTA.

The sample holds a few counts of this clonotype. This rearrangement joins TRBV12-3 or TRBV12-4 to TRBJ1-1; the D is unclear. Between the trimmed V and J ends, which lost 5 bases and 4 bases, there was a span of 8 bases. This CDR3 contains 12 residues. CDR3 coding DNA: TGTGCCAGCAGTGTCGGTGTCACTGAAGCTTTCTTT. Translated, it gives CASSVGVTEAFF.

The chain recombines TRBV25-1 with TRBJ1-3, with D unresolved. The length of the CDR3 is 13 residues. Germline CDR1 is MGHDK and CDR2 is SYGVNS. V was cut by 2 bases and J by 7 bases, with 9 bases left in between. CDR3 loop: CASSEIQLNTIYF. The DNA of the CDR3 is TGTGCCAGCAGTGAAATTCAGTTGAACACCATATATTTT. The complete variable domain, with remaining parts taken from reference TRBV25-1 and TRBJ1-3, reads EADIYQTPRYLVIGTGKKITLECSQTMGHDKMYWYQQDPGMELHLIHYSYGVNSTEKGDLSSESTVSRIRTEHFPLTLESARPSHTSQYLCASSEIQLNTIYFGEGSWLTVV.

The V gene is TRBV12-3 or TRBV12-4, the J gene TRBJ2-1; 10 bases are shared with TRBD2. Losses at the gene ends were 6 bases for V and 9 bases for J; bases not matched to a gene: 11. This CDR3 has 15 residues. This CDR3 is CASRLASGRSGEQFF. Here the CDR3 DNA reads TGTGCCAGCAGACTTGCTAGCGGGAGATCAGGTGAGCAGTTCTTC.

J is TRBJ2-7 and V is TRBV3-1; D unresolved. The V gene's germline CDR1 is LGHDT and CDR2 YNNKEL (reference sequence). Trimming removed 2 bases at V and 3 bases at J, with 5 bases between. This CDR3 comprises 12 residues. The CDR3 sequence is CASSQLRYEQYF. The DNA for the CDR3 is TGTGCCAGCAGCCAACTCCGCTACGAGCAGTACTTC.

This clonotype was seen a few times. The V call is TRBV20-1, the J call TRBJ2-1; TRBD2 matches at 9 bases. Germline CDR1 and CDR2: DFQATT and SNEGSKA (reference sequence). The CDR3 spans 12 residues. The DNA of the CDR3 is TGCAGCGGGACTAGCACCGGCAATGAGCAGTTCTTC. Protein: CSGTSTGNEQFF.

The genes are TRBV28 and TRBJ2-1; 7 nucleotides line up with TRBD2. This CDR3 spans 17 amino acids. Germline values: CDR1 MDHEN, CDR2 SYDVKM. The trim removed 3 bases at V and 4 bases at J, leaving 12 bases unmatched. CDR3 amino acids: CASSLPPSGDTYNEQFF. In nucleotides, the CDR3 is TGTGCCAGCAGTTTGCCCCCCAGCGGGGATACGTACAATGAGCAGTTCTTC.

As concerns this clonotype: An end of the junction differs from the germline gene, which may be a read error. The CDR3 bases are TGCAGCGTTCAAGATAATAGCAATCAGCCCCAGCATTTT. The encoded protein is CSVQDNSNQPQHF. The chain recombines TRBV29-1 with TRBJ1-5, with no clear D. The CDR3 length is 13 residues. The V gene's germline CDR1 is SQVTM and CDR2 ANQGSEA.